This T cell receptor beta chain was identified in a study of Graves' ophthalmopathy and Graves' hyperthyroidism. About the research overall: Upon initial diagnosis and before any treatment, peripheral blood was collected.

TCR beta CDR3 amplification used RNA transcripts. The first round was an RT-PCR with HTBI primers, and the second round was a multiplex PCR. TCRdb fed the multiplex PCR reads into MiXCR, producing one record per CDR3 protein. The sample lists hundreds of thousands of distinct CDR3 sequences; roughly two fifths were seen once. CDR1 and CDR2 (germline): LNHNV, YYDKDF (reference sequence). After removal of 0 bases from V and 2 bases from J, the junction contained 9 bases not matched to a gene. The CDR3 runs 17 residues. This rearrangement joins TRBV15 to TRBJ2-5, with 7 positions matching TRBD2. Material: peripheral blood. The source is an adult man with Graves' ophthalmopathy. The DNA of the CDR3 is TGTGCCACCAGCAGAGAAATCCGGGGGGTAGGGCAAGAGACCCAGTACTTC. Its protein product is CATSREIRGVGQETQYF.